Listed here are 19 T cell receptor beta chains from one sample, sequenced in a study of blood T cell repertoires in COVID-19. The repertoire was sequenced with immunoSEQ multiplex PCR; TCRdb's copy has only in-frame clones and lacks some. The sample includes a few hundred thousand clones, around 83% seen only once; the top ten take approximately 1.3%. Sequencing input: peripheral blood. The receptor source for this set is a woman in her 50s with acute or convalescent COVID-19.

This clone came up a few times. The genes are TRBV3-1 (or the pseudogene TRBV3-2) and TRBJ1-2; TRBD1 aligns across 10 bases. The CDR3 consists of 15 residues. Germline values: CDR1 LGHDT, CDR2 YNNKEL (reference sequence). V was clipped by 4 bases and J by 8 bases; unmatched bases: 10. The CDR3 here is CASSPMGQGYKGYTF. In nucleotides, the CDR3 is TGTGCCAGCAGCCCCATGGGACAGGGGTATAAGGGCTACACCTTC.

CDR3 residues: CASAPTGRTGELFF. The CDR3 DNA is TGTGCCAGCGCTCCGACAGGGAGGACCGGGGAGCTGTTTTTT. The chain has TRBV9 and TRBJ2-2; D is possibly TRBD1 (7 bases). V was trimmed by 7 bases and J by 5 bases, leaving 15 bases between them. The CDR3 is 14 amino acids. CDR1 and CDR2 from the germline V gene are SGDLS and YYNGEE.

The CDR3 region has the DNA TGTGCCAGTAGTATGACGAGGGGGCTAAGTGGCACTGAAGCTTTCTTT. Translation: CASSMTRGLSGTEAFF. This chain connects TRBV19 to TRBJ1-1; 7 nucleotides match TRBD1. The germline V gene encodes CDR1 LNHDA and CDR2 SQIVND (reference sequence). CDR3 length: 16 residues. Unmatched junction bases numbered 11, after V lost 3 bases and J lost 4 bases.

This clone was recorded many times. The chain employs TRBV30 and TRBJ1-2, with 11 bases matching TRBD1. The CDR3 extends over 13 amino acids. J was trimmed by 4 bases and V by 5 bases; bases with no gene match: 3. The germline gives CDR1 GTSNPN, CDR2 SVGIG (reference sequence). The CDR3 DNA sequence: TGTGCCTGGGGGACAGGGGGATCCTATGGCTACACCTTC. This sequence encodes CAWGTGGSYGYTF.

The chain couples TRBV7-2 to TRBJ1-2; 7 nucleotides match TRBD1. With V trimmed by 2 bases and J by 6 bases, 6 bases remained unmatched. Per the germline V gene, CDR1 is SGHTA and CDR2 is FQGNSA. The CDR3 is 14 amino acids. CDR3 nucleotides: TGTGCCAGCAGCTTAAGGGTAGGGGGCGATGGCTACACCTTC. Amino acids: CASSLRVGGDGYTF.

The chain couples TRBV5-6 to TRBJ1-5; D not resolved. The CDR3 has 14 amino acids. CDR1 SGHDT and CDR2 YYEEEE come from the germline V gene. The V end lost 4 bases, the J end lost 3 bases, and 11 bases lay between the germline ends. The CDR3: CASSHRGSNQPQHF. The CDR3 region has the DNA TGTGCCAGCAGCCACCGCGGGTCCAATCAGCCCCAGCATTTT.

This clone is a singleton in its sample. The rearrangement links TRBV7-2 to TRBJ1-1; D may be TRBD1 (6 bases). This CDR3 has 15 amino acids. The V end was cut by 5 bases, the J end by 3 bases, with 16 bases between. The germline V gene has CDR1 SGHTA and CDR2 FQGNSA. The CDR3 bases are TGTGCCAGCAGCCCTTTCGGGGGGGCGGACACTGAAGCTTTCTTT. This sequence encodes CASSPFGGADTEAFF.

The J gene is TRBJ2-5, the V gene TRBV27; TRBD1 is a possible D gene (5 bases). The CDR3 is 13 amino acids. V was pared by 4 bases and J by 4 bases, with 10 bases between. CDR1 and CDR2 (germline): MNHEY, SMNVEV (reference sequence). This CDR3 reads CASSSPRVETQYF. The CDR3 DNA sequence: TGTGCCAGCAGTTCCCCCAGGGTAGAGACCCAGTACTTC.

The rearrangement joins TRBV29-1 to TRBJ2-2; tentatively, D is TRBD1 (5 bases). The CDR3 is 13 amino acids. Per germline, CDR1 SQVTM and CDR2 ANQGSEA. Trimming stripped 5 bases from V and 2 bases from J, with 9 bases between. This CDR3 is CSVIQGNTGELFF. CDR3 in DNA: TGCAGCGTTATTCAGGGAAACACCGGGGAGCTGTTTTTT.

In its sample, this clone was seen a few times. The chain links TRBV5-1 to TRBJ1-3; D remains ambiguous. The V and J ends lost 6 bases and 0 bases respectively, with 16 bases between them. CDR1 and CDR2 from the germline V gene are SGHRS and YFSETQ. CDR3 size: 16 residues. CDR3 in amino acids: CASTPGWSYSGNTIYF. The DNA for the CDR3 is TGCGCCAGCACCCCGGGGTGGTCCTACTCTGGAAACACCATATATTTT.

The count of this clone is one. The chain recombines TRBV6-5 with TRBJ2-7; TRBD2 agrees at 7 bases. V shed 6 bases, J shed 6 bases, and the junction held 5 bases outside the gene matches. The V gene's germline CDR1 is MNHEY and CDR2 SVGAGI. This CDR3 has 12 amino acids. The CDR3 DNA reads as TGTGCCAGCAGAGGGACTATCCGCGAGCAGTACTTC. This encodes CASRGTIREQYF.

The chain carries TRBV5-1 and TRBJ2-5; D possibly corresponds to TRBD1 (8 bases). The CDR3 is 15 amino acids. Trimming removed 3 bases at V and 7 bases at J, with 19 bases between. Germline-derived CDR1 and CDR2 are SGHRS and YFSETQ. The DNA for the CDR3 is TGCGCCAGCAGCTCCTCTGGACAGGGCGGGGGGACCCAGTACTTC. Translated, it gives CASSSSGQGGGTQYF.

This chain connects TRBV4-1 to TRBJ1-3; D possibly corresponds to TRBD1 (6 bases). Germline CDR1 MGHRA, CDR2 YSYEKL. This CDR3 is built from 17 residues. The ends were cut back, 4 bases at V and 1 base at J, with 17 bases in the middle. Written as DNA, the CDR3 is TGCGCCAGCAGCCTTATAATAGGACAGACGTCTGGAAACACCATATATTTT. It codes for CASSLIIGQTSGNTIYF.

This chain joins TRBV6-5 and TRBJ2-1; 9 nucleotides align to TRBD1. The germline V gene encodes CDR1 MNHEY and CDR2 SVGAGI. V shed 7 bases and J 7 bases; nucleotides not matched to a gene: 8. The CDR3 covers 14 residues. CDR3: CASNKGTGRNEQFF. Here the CDR3 DNA reads TGTGCCAGCAACAAGGGGACAGGGCGGAATGAGCAGTTCTTC.

This clone was detected only once. The rearrangement uses TRBV12-5 and TRBJ2-5, with D uncertain. Looked up from germline, CDR1 is LGHNT and CDR2 is FRNRAP. The CDR3 extends over 13 amino acids. V dropped 6 bases and J dropped 5 bases, with 13 bases sitting between them. The DNA of the CDR3 is TGTGCTAGTGGCCACAGTAATGGGGAGACCCAGTACTTC. Its translation: CASGHSNGETQYF.

This clone was picked up a small number of times. The chain combines TRBV20-1 with TRBJ2-5; TRBD2 aligns across 12 bases. J was trimmed by 3 bases and V by 6 bases; bases with no gene match: 5. Germline CDR1 is DFQATT and CDR2 is SNEGSKA (reference sequence). The CDR3 has 14 amino acids. The CDR3: CSASRLAGEETQYF. The CDR3 bases are TGCAGTGCGAGTCGACTAGCGGGAGAAGAGACCCAGTACTTC.

The rearrangement uses TRBV7-2 and TRBJ2-1, with 8 bases fitting TRBD2. Trimming at V came to 4 bases and at J to 9 bases, leaving 11 bases not matched to a gene. The CDR3 has 15 residues. Germline loops: CDR1 SGHTA, CDR2 FQGNSA. CDR3 residues: CASSSPGLGYGEQFF. The CDR3 nucleotides are TGTGCCAGCAGCTCCCCGGGACTAGGATACGGTGAGCAGTTCTTC.

This clone was detected only once. V usage is TRBV29-1 and J usage is TRBJ1-3; a weak D match, TRBD1 (5 bases). The CDR3 is made up of 14 amino acids. Germline CDR1 SQVTM, CDR2 ANQGSEA. The V end was cut by 5 bases, the J end by 0 bases, with 11 bases between. This CDR3 reads CSVPGPSSGNTIYF. The CDR3 nucleotides read TGCAGCGTTCCAGGGCCCAGCTCTGGAAACACCATATATTTT.

The chain recombines TRBV4-2 with TRBJ2-2; D uncertain. The CDR3 is 16 amino acids. Trimming cost V 0 bases and J 0 bases, with 8 bases left between them. Per germline, CDR1 LGHNA and CDR2 YNFKEQ. The CDR3: CASSQDAATNTGELFF. DNA for the CDR3: TGTGCCAGCAGCCAAGATGCCGCTACGAACACCGGGGAGCTGTTTTTT.